The 15 T cell receptor beta chains given below trace back to one sample, sequenced in a study of blood T cell repertoires in COVID-19. TCRdb keeps only in-frame clones here, not all; method: immunoSEQ multiplex PCR. Here the sample spans approximately 120,000 clones, about four fifths being singletons. The sequencing sample was made of peripheral blood. All receptors derive from a human donor in a cohort sampled during active COVID-19.

The chain joins TRBV5-8 to TRBJ1-1, with D possibly being TRBD1 (5 bases). The germline V gene encodes CDR1 SGHTS and CDR2 YDEGEE. Deletions cut 4 bases from V and 1 base from J, with 17 bases between. CDR3 length equals 16 residues. The CDR3 coding sequence is TGTGCCAGCAGCCCCCTCGGGGGGGGTAGGAACACTGAAGCTTTCTTT. Residues: CASSPLGGGRNTEAFF.

The CDR3 region has the DNA TGTGCCAGCAGTTTACCTGACCAGGGGACGCAGTATTTT. Translation: CASSLPDQGTQYF. The chain couples TRBV12-3 or TRBV12-4 to TRBJ2-3; D may be TRBD1 (6 bases). V was clipped by 2 bases and J by 9 bases, with 12 bases between them. The length of the CDR3 is 13 residues.

The rearrangement uses TRBV5-1 and TRBJ2-7; D is ambiguous. The V end lost 0 bases, the J end lost 2 bases, and 21 bases lay between the germline ends. The CDR3 extends over 18 amino acids. Germline lookup yields CDR1 SGHRS and CDR2 YFSETQ. CDR3 in DNA: TGCGCCAGCAGCTTGGCCCCACTCTCTTCGGCGGTCCCCTACGAGCAGTACTTC. Its protein product is CASSLAPLSSAVPYEQYF.

The chain is built from TRBV10-3 and TRBJ2-1, with D tentatively TRBD2 (6 bases). This CDR3 has 13 residues. V was shortened by 7 bases and J by 9 bases, with 16 bases between the two germline ends. Germline CDR1 ENHRY, CDR2 SYGVKD. This chain's CDR3 is CAIMGGVVREQFF. DNA of the CDR3: TGTGCCATCATGGGGGGAGTAGTTCGTGAGCAGTTCTTC.

V and J are TRBV7-2 and TRBJ2-7; no firm D call. The germline V gene encodes CDR1 SGHTA and CDR2 FQGNSA. The CDR3 sequence is 14 residues long. Trimming left V 8 bases short and J 2 bases short, with 16 bases between. The CDR3 region is CASRVGRMTYEQYF. For the CDR3, the DNA is TGTGCCAGCCGAGTCGGCAGGATGACCTACGAGCAGTACTTC.

The chain has TRBV6-5 and TRBJ1-2; D remains ambiguous. The CDR3 consists of 15 residues. Germline CDR1 MNHEY, CDR2 SVGAGI. V was trimmed by 5 bases and J by 1 base, leaving 14 bases between them. This CDR3 is CASSRDPGLNYGYTF. CDR3 DNA sequence: TGTGCCAGCAGTCGTGACCCTGGGCTTAACTATGGCTACACCTTC.

This clone was observed a few times. The chain has TRBV29-1 and TRBJ2-7; TRBD1 is a possible D gene (6 bases). This CDR3 is built from 15 residues. Trimming shortened V by 2 bases and J by 2 bases, and 16 bases separated the two germline ends. From germline, CDR1 is SQVTM and CDR2 ANQGSEA. The CDR3 DNA sequence: TGCAGCGTTGAACTGGTGGGGAACAGGGCCTACGAGCAGTACTTC. Amino acids: CSVELVGNRAYEQYF.

This chain uses TRBV6-2 or TRBV6-3 with TRBJ1-4; D ambiguous. V dropped 6 bases and J dropped 3 bases, with 11 bases sitting between them. The CDR3 loop spans 14 amino acids. Germline assignment: CDR1 MNHEY and CDR2 SVGEGT. Here the CDR3 reads CASSPSAPNEKLFF. The CDR3 DNA reads TGTGCCAGCAGCCCCAGCGCCCCTAATGAAAAACTGTTTTTT.

This chain uses TRBV27 with TRBJ2-3, with TRBD1 matching 8 bases. From germline, CDR1 is MNHEY and CDR2 SMNVEV (reference sequence). V shed 6 bases and J 4 bases; nucleotides not matched to a gene: 9. This CDR3 contains 15 residues. The CDR3 loop reads CASSIRGRIADTQYF. Written as DNA, the CDR3 is TGTGCCAGCAGCATCAGGGGGCGTATAGCAGATACGCAGTATTTT.

The gene calls are TRBV7-2 and TRBJ2-4, with TRBD1 matching over 7 bases. From germline, CDR1 is SGHTA and CDR2 FQGNSA. The CDR3 is 15 residues long. V lost 1 base to trimming and J lost 9 bases; unmatched junction nucleotides: 9. CDR3 sequence: CASSLGARGLGIQYF. CDR3 nucleotides: TGTGCCAGCAGCTTAGGGGCAAGGGGGCTTGGCATTCAGTACTTC. Full variable domain (rest looked up from reference TRBV7-2 and TRBJ2-4): GAGVSQSPSNKVTEKGKDVELRCDPISGHTALYWYRQSLGQGLEFLIYFQGNSAPDKSGLPSDRFSAERTGGSVSTLTIQRTQQEDSAVYLCASSLGARGLGIQYFGAGTRLSVL.

The chain recombines TRBV11-2 with TRBJ1-2; a possible D gene is TRBD1 (6 bases). Deletions cut 2 bases from V and 3 bases from J, with 10 bases between. The CDR3 has 14 residues. CDR1 SGHAT and CDR2 FQNNGV come from the germline V gene. The chain's CDR3 is CASSLLRTDYGYTF. The CDR3, as DNA: TGTGCCAGCAGCTTACTGAGGACAGACTATGGCTACACCTTC.

This chain uses TRBV7-6 with TRBJ2-7; 9 nucleotides line up with TRBD2. From germline, CDR1 is SGHVS and CDR2 FNYEAQ. V shed 4 bases, J shed 2 bases, and the junction held 6 bases outside the gene matches. This CDR3 is 15 amino acids long. The CDR3 loop is CASSSSAGGTYEQYF. DNA of the CDR3: TGTGCCAGCAGCTCTTCAGCGGGGGGAACCTACGAGCAGTACTTC.

The chain combines TRBV2 with TRBJ1-1, with D uncertain. Trimming removed 1 base from V and 2 bases from J, with 5 bases in between. CDR3 length: 13 amino acids. CDR1 is SNHLY and CDR2 is FYNNEI in the germline V gene. CDR3 in amino acids: CASSEGHNTEAFF. The CDR3 bases are TGTGCCAGCAGTGAAGGGCATAACACTGAAGCTTTCTTT. Full variable domain (remainder filled in from reference TRBV2 and TRBJ1-1): EPEVTQTPSHQVTQMGQEVILRCVPISNHLYFYWYRQILGQKVEFLVSFYNNEISEKSEIFDDQFSVERPDGSNFTLKIRSTKLEDSAMYFCASSEGHNTEAFFGQGTRLTVV.

J is TRBJ1-2 and V is TRBV28; maybe TRBD1 (5 bases). V lost 5 bases to trimming and J lost 7 bases, with 17 bases between them. CDR3 size: 14 residues. CDR1 is MDHEN and CDR2 is SYDVKM in the germline V gene. Here the CDR3 reads CASSTGTTTSGYTF. In nucleotides, the CDR3 is TGTGCCAGCAGTACGGGGACCACGACTAGTGGCTACACCTTC.

The rearrangement joins TRBV4-1 to TRBJ1-4, with TRBD1 as a possible D gene (6 bases). Germline V gene lookup returns CDR1 MGHRA and CDR2 YSYEKL. Deletions cut 0 bases from V and 7 bases from J, with 27 bases between. There are 20 residues in the CDR3. The CDR3 is CASSQDRGGTIGFRGEKLFF. As DNA, the CDR3 is TGCGCCAGCAGCCAAGATAGGGGGGGGACAATTGGGTTTAGGGGTGAAAAACTGTTTTTT.